A single sample is the source of the 9 T cell receptor beta chains below, sequenced in a study of a mutant IDH1 vaccine in newly diagnosed glioma. Using immunoSEQ multiplex PCR, the repertoire was profiled, and TCRdb retains in-frame clones only, with some absent. Here the sample spans over 80,000 clones, 85% to 90% being singletons. Specified time point: baseline, week 1 (first vaccination visit). Treatment in this sample: pre-vaccination baseline after standard-of-care therapy. Source: PBMCs, taken from a glioma patient treated with radiotherapy, temozolomide or both. The receptors stem from a woman between 45 and 65 years old with glioma.

The V and J genes are TRBV10-1 and TRBJ2-3, with TRBD2 matching 9 bases. The V and J ends lost 8 bases and 4 bases, in that order; junction bases with no gene match: 7. The CDR3 has 14 residues. CDR1 WNHNN and CDR2 SYGVQD come from the germline V gene (reference sequence). The CDR3 DNA follows: TGCGCCAGCGGATTAGCGGGAGCCCCAGATACGCAGTATTTT. Translating gives CASGLAGAPDTQYF.

The chain uses TRBV9 and TRBJ1-4; D is ambiguous. V was shortened by 6 bases and J by 4 bases, with 13 bases between the two germline ends. The CDR3 totals 14 residues. Germline V gene lookup returns CDR1 SGDLS and CDR2 YYNGEE. The CDR3 DNA reads as TGTGCCAGCACCCCGTGGGAAAATAATGAAAAACTGTTTTTT. Translation gives CASTPWENNEKLFF.

The chain joins TRBV14 to TRBJ2-6; 13 nucleotides agree with TRBD2. The CDR3 is 19 amino acids. J was trimmed by 0 bases and V by 2 bases; bases with no gene match: 4. CDR1 is SGHDN and CDR2 is FVKESK in the germline V gene. The CDR3 sequence is CASSQRTSGSLSGANVLTF. The CDR3 region has the DNA TGTGCCAGCAGCCAAAGGACTAGCGGGAGTCTCTCTGGGGCCAACGTCCTGACTTTC.

This clone was seen only once. The V call is TRBV2, the J call TRBJ1-2; weak D call: TRBD1 (5 bases). CDR1 and CDR2 from the germline V gene are SNHLY and FYNNEI. The CDR3 extends over 14 amino acids. V lost 3 bases to trimming and J lost 4 bases, with 12 bases between them. The CDR3, as DNA: TGTGCCAGCAGTGACGCAGGGAATAGCTATGGCTACACCTTC. Its translation is CASSDAGNSYGYTF. The variable domain in full, with the rest retrieved from reference TRBV2 and TRBJ1-2, is EPEVTQTPSHQVTQMGQEVILRCVPISNHLYFYWYRQILGQKVEFLVSFYNNEISEKSEIFDDQFSVERPDGSNFTLKIRSTKLEDSAMYFCASSDAGNSYGYTFGSGTRLTVV.

The rearrangement joins TRBV5-6 to TRBJ2-7; 8 nucleotides agree with TRBD1. V dropped 4 bases and J dropped 6; count of bases not matched to a gene: 9. This CDR3 contains 14 residues. The V gene's germline CDR1 is SGHDT and CDR2 YYEEEE. CDR3 sequence (DNA): TGTGCCAGCAGCCACGGACAGGGAGCCTTCGAGCAGTACTTC. It yields the protein CASSHGQGAFEQYF.

The chain uses TRBV21-1 and TRBJ2-7. TRBV21-1 is annotated as a pseudogene. The CDR3 runs 15 residues. The CDR3 bases are TGTGCCAGCAGCGCCCGGGACGGATTTACTTACGAGCAGTACTTC. Translated: CASSARDGFTYEQYF.

This rearrangement joins TRBV28 to TRBJ2-1; D unclear. The germline CDR1 and CDR2 sequences are MDHEN and SYDVKM. The CDR3 is made up of 14 amino acids. Trimming took off 2 bases at V and 6 bases at J, with 11 bases between the two ends. The CDR3 sequence is CASSLGSPRNEQFF. The CDR3, as DNA: TGTGCCAGCAGTTTAGGTTCCCCCCGCAATGAGCAGTTCTTC.

V gene TRBV9 combines with J gene TRBJ2-3, with 7 bases lining up with TRBD2. The CDR3 has 15 residues. V was clipped by 3 bases and J by 2 bases; unmatched bases: 6. Germline lookup yields CDR1 SGDLS and CDR2 YYNGEE. CDR3 sequence (DNA): TGTGCCAGCAGCGGGGGCGGGAGTCACACAGATACGCAGTATTTT. Translation: CASSGGGSHTDTQYF.

The rearrangement joins TRBV6-1 to TRBJ2-1, with no clear D. The CDR3 extends over 15 amino acids. Between the trimmed V and J ends, which lost 1 base and 4 bases, there was a span of 11 bases. Germline-derived CDR1 and CDR2 are MNHNS and SASEGT. The CDR3 DNA reads TGTGCCAGCAGTGAAGGGCCTGGCCTATACAATGAGCAGTTCTTC. Its translation is CASSEGPGLYNEQFF.